This T cell receptor (beta chain) emerged from a study of cytomegalovirus exposure and HLA in healthy donors. Germline V gene data show CDR1 as MNHEY and CDR2 as SVGAGI. The CDR3 contains 13 residues. 13 Jbeta primers and 60 Vbeta primers were used for the PCR. Some clones are missing from TCRdb's copy, which holds only in-frame ones; the method was immunoSEQ multiplex PCR. The data show around 170,000 clones, with about 80% seen just once and around 2.8% held by the top ten. J is TRBJ2-5 and V is TRBV6-5; D gene uncertain. The end of the DNA is better explained by TRBJ2-7, so the J call may be wrong. The material sequenced was PBMCs. This clonotype was sampled from a woman in her forties or fifties in good health and CMV-seropositive. The CDR3 DNA is TGTGCCAGCAGTTACTCGCGAAGTTACGAGCAGTACTTC. This sequence encodes CASSYSRSYEQYF.